This TCR beta chain was identified during a study of shared clonotypes between healthy human individuals. Germline-derived CDR1 and CDR2 are SEHNR and FQNEAQ (reference sequence). CDR3 size: 12 residues. The germline V and J ends were trimmed by 3 bases and 2 bases, with 2 bases remaining between them. Generated by immunoSEQ multiplex PCR, the TCRdb table keeps only in-frame clones and is missing some. The repertoire has 1,500,000 or so clones, 98% of them found once; the top ten carry approximately 0.4%. General study findings and limits: Only blood underwent sampling, and tissue repertoires likely differ. Non-shared clonotypes had lower generation probabilities than clonotypes shared by all four sorted-subset donors.

A note on this clone: The antigen remains undetermined. This sample also contains other DNA sequences that code for the same CDR3.

This sequence joins TRBV7-9 and TRBJ2-1, with D hard to call. The sequence was collected from a man aged 30-40 years in good health. The material sequenced was naive CD4+ T cells sorted from blood. Specified subset: CD45RA+ positively selected. CDR3 bases: TGTGCCAGCAGCTTGACCTACAATGAGCAGTTCTTC. Its protein is CASSLTYNEQFF.